The present T cell receptor beta chain was sequenced within a study of blood T cell repertoires in COVID-19. Whole-study context: Sources were T cells, B-cell-depleted T cells, or PBMCs; the material itself was cDNA or gDNA.

This clone was seen just once. Authors' processing steps: By means of reference gene primer amplification, nucleated cell counts were estimated. Measured with immunoSEQ multiplex PCR; TCRdb has only the in-frame clones, and not every one. The D gene and trimming were derived from the DNA, and the V and J assignments and clone size from that table. Here the sample spans approximately 150,000 clones, 84% being singletons. The CDR3 covers 17 residues. Germline CDR1 and CDR2: MGHDK and SYGVNS. V lost 5 bases, J lost 5 bases, and 10 bases stayed unmatched. Material: peripheral blood. The chain carries TRBV25-1 and TRBJ2-5; 14 bases are shared with TRBD2. The TCR sequence derives from a woman aged 80 or over with COVID-19, enrolled during active disease. The DNA for the CDR3 is TGTGCCAGCAGTCCGACTAGCGGGAGGGCCTTGGAGGAGACCCAGTACTTC. Amino acids: CASSPTSGRALEETQYF.